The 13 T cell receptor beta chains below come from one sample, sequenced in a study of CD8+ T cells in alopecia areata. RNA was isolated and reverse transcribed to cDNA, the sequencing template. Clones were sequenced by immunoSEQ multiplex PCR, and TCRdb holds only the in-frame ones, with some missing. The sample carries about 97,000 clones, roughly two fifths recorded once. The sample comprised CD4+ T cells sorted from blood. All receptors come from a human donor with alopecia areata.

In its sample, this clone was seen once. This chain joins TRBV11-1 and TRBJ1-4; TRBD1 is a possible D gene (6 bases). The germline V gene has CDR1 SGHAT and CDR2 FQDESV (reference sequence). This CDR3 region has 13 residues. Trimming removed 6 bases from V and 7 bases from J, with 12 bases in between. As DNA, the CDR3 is TGTGCCAGCAGAAGGACAGAGGGTGAAAAACTGTTTTTT. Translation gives CASRRTEGEKLFF. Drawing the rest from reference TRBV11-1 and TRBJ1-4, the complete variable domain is EAEVAQSPRYKITEKSQAVAFWCDPISGHATLYWYRQILGQGPELLVQFQDESVVDDSQLPKDRFSAERLKGVDSTLKIQPAELGDSAMYLCASRRTEGEKLFFGSGTQLSVL.

CDR3 sequence: CASSLRWGVTKVVEYF. The CDR3 DNA follows: TGTGCCAGCAGTTTACGGTGGGGAGTGACGAAGGTGGTGGAGTACTTC. The chain combines TRBV2 with TRBJ2-7, with a tentative D call TRBD2 (5 bases). V was shortened by 5 bases and J by 11 bases, with 28 bases between the two germline ends. The germline V gene encodes CDR1 SNHLY and CDR2 FYNNEI. The CDR3 spans 16 residues.

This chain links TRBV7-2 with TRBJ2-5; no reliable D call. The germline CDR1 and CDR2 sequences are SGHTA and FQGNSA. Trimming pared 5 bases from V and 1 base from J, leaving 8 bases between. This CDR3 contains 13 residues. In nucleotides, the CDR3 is TGTGCCAGCAGCGCATCGAGCCAAGAGACCCAGTACTTC. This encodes CASSASSQETQYF.

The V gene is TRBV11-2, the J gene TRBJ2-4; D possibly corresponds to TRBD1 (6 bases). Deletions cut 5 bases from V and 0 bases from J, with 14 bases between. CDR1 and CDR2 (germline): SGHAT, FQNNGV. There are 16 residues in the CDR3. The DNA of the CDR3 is TGTGCCAGCAGCACCACGGACAGACTAGCCAAAAACATTCAGTACTTC. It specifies CASSTTDRLAKNIQYF.

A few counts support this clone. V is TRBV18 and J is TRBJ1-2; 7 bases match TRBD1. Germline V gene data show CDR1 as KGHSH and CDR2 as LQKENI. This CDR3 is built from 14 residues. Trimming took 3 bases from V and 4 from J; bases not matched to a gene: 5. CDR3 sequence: CASSPAGGVYGYTF. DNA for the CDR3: TGTGCCAGCTCACCGGCAGGGGGAGTCTATGGCTACACCTTC.

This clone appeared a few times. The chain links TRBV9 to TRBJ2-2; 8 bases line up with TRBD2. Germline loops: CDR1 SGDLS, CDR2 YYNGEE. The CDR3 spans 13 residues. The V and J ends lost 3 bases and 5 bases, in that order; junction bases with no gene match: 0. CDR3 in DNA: TGTGCCAGCAGCGCTAGCGGGACCGGGGAGCTGTTTTTT. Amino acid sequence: CASSASGTGELFF. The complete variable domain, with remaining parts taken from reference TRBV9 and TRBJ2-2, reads DSGVTQTPKHLITATGQRVTLRCSPRSGDLSVYWYQQSLDQGLQFLIQYYNGEERAKGNILERFSAQQFPDLHSELNLSSLELGDSALYFCASSASGTGELFFGEGSRLTVL.

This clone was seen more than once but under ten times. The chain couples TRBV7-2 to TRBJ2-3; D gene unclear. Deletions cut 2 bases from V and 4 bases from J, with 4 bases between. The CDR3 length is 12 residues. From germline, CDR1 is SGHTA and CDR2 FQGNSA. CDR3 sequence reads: CASSLRSDTQYF. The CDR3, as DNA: TGTGCCAGCAGCTTACGGTCAGATACGCAGTATTTT.

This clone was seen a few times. The CDR3: CASSLGAYTGLSTDTQYF. The CDR3 DNA reads as TGTGCCAGCAGCTTGGGCGCCTACACAGGGCTAAGCACAGATACGCAGTATTTT. This chain joins TRBV5-8 and TRBJ2-3; weak D call: TRBD1 (6 bases). Per the germline V gene, CDR1 is SGHTS and CDR2 is YDEGEE. V lost 0 bases and J 0 bases, leaving 17 bases between the germline ends. CDR3 size: 18 residues.

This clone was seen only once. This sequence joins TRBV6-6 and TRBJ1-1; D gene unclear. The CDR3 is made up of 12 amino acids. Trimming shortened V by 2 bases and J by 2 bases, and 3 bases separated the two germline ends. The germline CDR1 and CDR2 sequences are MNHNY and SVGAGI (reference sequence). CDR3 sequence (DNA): TGTGCCAGCAGTTACGACAACACTGAAGCTTTCTTT. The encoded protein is CASSYDNTEAFF.

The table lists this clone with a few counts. CDR3 sequence: CASSSDRYEQYF. The CDR3 region has the DNA TGTGCCAGCAGCTCGGACAGATACGAGCAGTACTTC. This chain connects TRBV5-6 to TRBJ2-7; D may be TRBD1 (6 bases). CDR3 size: 12 residues. From germline, CDR1 is SGHDT and CDR2 YYEEEE. V was shortened by 3 bases and J by 4 bases, with 8 bases between the two germline ends.

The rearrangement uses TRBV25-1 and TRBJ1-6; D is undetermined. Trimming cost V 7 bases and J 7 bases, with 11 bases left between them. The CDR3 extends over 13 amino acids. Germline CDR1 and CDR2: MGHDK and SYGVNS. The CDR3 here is CASTIAGNSPLHF. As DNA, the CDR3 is TGTGCCAGCACGATTGCAGGAAATTCACCCCTCCACTTT.

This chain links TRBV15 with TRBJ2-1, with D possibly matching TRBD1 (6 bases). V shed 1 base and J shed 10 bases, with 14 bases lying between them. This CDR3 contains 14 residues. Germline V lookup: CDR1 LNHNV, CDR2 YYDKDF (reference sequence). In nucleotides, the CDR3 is TGTGCCACCAGCAGAGCAAGACAGGAACCAGAGCAGTTCTTC. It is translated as CATSRARQEPEQFF.

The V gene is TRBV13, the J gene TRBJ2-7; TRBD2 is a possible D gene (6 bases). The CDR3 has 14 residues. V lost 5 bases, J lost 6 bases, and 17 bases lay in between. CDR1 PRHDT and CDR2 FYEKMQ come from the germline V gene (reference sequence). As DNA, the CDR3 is TGTGCCAGCAGCCCGGGACTTATGGAGGTCGAGCAGTACTTC. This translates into CASSPGLMEVEQYF. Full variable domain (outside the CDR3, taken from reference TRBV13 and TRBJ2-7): AAGVIQSPRHLIKEKRETATLKCYPIPRHDTVYWYQQGPGQDPQFLISFYEKMQSDKGSIPDRFSAQQFSDYHSELNMSSLELGDSALYFCASSPGLMEVEQYFGPGTRLTVT.